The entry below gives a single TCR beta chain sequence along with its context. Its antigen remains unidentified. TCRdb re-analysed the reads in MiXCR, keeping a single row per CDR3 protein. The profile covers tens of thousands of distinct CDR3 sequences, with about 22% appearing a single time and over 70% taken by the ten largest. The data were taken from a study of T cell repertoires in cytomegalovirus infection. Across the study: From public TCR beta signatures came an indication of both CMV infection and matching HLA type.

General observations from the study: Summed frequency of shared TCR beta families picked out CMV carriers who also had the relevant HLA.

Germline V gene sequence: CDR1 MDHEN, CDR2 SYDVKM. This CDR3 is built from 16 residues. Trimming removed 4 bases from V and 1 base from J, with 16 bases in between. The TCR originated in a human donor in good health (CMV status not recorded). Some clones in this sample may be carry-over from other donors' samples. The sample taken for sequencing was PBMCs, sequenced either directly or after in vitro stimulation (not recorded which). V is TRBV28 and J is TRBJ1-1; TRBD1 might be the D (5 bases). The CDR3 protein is CASSYNQGPQNTEAFF. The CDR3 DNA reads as TGTGCCAGCAGTTACAACCAGGGTCCCCAGAACACTGAAGCTTTCTTT.